This entry is about one T cell receptor (beta chain). What it recognizes is unknown. The PCR contained 60 Vbeta and 13 Jbeta primers. The assay was immunoSEQ multiplex PCR, and TCRdb's table has in-frame clones only and misses some. The sample includes fewer than 200,000 clones, 81% of them seen just once. In germline, CDR1 is SGHRS, CDR2 YFSETQ. The V gene lost 4 bases and the J gene lost 4 bases, with 8 bases spanning the gap. The CDR3 contains 13 residues. This record comes from a study of cytomegalovirus exposure and HLA in healthy donors. Findings and caveats of the study: Presence/absence analyses treated sequencing depth as roughly uniform across donors. TRBV6-2, TRBV6-3 and some other V segments were unresolvable in 87-base-pair reads.

The origin of this receptor is a woman aged 18-29 years in good health and CMV-seropositive. V is TRBV5-1 and J is TRBJ2-2; D might be TRBD1 (5 bases). The sample comprised PBMCs. CDR3: CASSQGSTGELFF. The CDR3 coding sequence is TGCGCCAGCAGCCAGGGTAGCACCGGGGAGCTGTTTTTT.